This T cell receptor (beta chain) comes out of a study of cytomegalovirus exposure and HLA in healthy donors. Whole-study results and caveats: Being productive about 90% or about 30% of the time was typical of most TCR beta V segments in an earlier analysis. Some V segments (TRBV6-2 and TRBV6-3 among them) were excluded as indistinguishable.

With 60 Vbeta and 13 Jbeta primers, the PCR was carried out. Generated by immunoSEQ multiplex PCR, the TCRdb table keeps only in-frame clones and is missing some. This sample has more than 140,000 clones, with around 80% found just once. With respect to this clone: The target antigen is unknown.

The germline gives CDR1 SGHRS, CDR2 YFSETQ. The CDR3 is 13 residues long. V was pared by 2 bases and J by 4 bases, with 9 bases between. The clonotype originates from a young man in good health and CMV-seropositive. This chain joins TRBV5-1 and TRBJ2-5, with a tentative D call TRBD2 (6 bases). Sequencing used PBMCs. Written as DNA, the CDR3 is TGCGCCAGCAGCTTAGGAGGGCGAGAGACCCAGTACTTC. It encodes CASSLGGRETQYF.